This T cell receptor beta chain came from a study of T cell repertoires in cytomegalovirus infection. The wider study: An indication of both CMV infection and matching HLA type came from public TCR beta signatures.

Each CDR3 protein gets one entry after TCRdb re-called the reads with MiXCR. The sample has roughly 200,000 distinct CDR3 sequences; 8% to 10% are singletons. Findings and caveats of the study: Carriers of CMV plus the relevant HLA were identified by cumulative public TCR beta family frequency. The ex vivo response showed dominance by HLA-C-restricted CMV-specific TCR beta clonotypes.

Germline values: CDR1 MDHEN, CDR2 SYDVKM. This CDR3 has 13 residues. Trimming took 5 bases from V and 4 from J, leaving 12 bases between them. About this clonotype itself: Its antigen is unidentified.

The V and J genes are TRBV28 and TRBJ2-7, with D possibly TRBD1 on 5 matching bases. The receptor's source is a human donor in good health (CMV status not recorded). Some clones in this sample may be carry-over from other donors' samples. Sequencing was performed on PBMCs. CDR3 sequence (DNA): TGTGCCAGCAGTCCTTCAGGGATTTACGAGCAGTACTTC. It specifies CASSPSGIYEQYF.